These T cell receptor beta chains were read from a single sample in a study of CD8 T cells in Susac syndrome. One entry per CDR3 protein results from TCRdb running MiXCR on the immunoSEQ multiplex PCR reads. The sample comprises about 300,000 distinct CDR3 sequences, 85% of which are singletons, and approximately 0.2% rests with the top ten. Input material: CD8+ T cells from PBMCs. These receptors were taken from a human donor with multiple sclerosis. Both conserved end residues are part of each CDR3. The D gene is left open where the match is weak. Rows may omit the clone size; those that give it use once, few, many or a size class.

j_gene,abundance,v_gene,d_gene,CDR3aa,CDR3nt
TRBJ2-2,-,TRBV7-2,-,CASSAKWDVFTGELFF,TGTGCCAGCAGCGCCAAATGGGACGTCTTCACCGGGGAGCTGTTTTTT
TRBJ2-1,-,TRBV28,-,CASSLNDEQFF,TGTGCCAGCAGTTTAAACGATGAGCAGTTCTTC
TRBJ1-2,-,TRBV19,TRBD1,CASRPPSGQNYGYTF,TGTGCCAGTAGACCTCCTTCGGGACAGAACTATGGCTACACCTTC
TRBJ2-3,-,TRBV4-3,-,CASSQELADTQYF,TGCGCCAGCAGCCAAGAACTAGCAGATACGCAGTATTTT
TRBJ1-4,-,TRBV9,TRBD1,CASSSTGHEKLFF,TGTGCCAGCAGTTCGACAGGGCACGAAAAACTGTTTTTT
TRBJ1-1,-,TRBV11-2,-,CASSLERELGRTNTEAFF,TGTGCCAGCAGCTTAGAACGGGAGCTCGGGAGGACGAACACTGAAGCTTTCTTT
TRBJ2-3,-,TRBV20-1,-,CSASGKERTDTQYF,TGCAGTGCTAGTGGAAAGGAAAGAACAGATACGCAGTATTTT
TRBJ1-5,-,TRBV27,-,CASSFTGNNQPQHF,TGTGCCAGCAGTTTCACAGGAAACAATCAGCCCCAGCATTTT
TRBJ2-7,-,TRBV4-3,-,CASAYGNSYEQYF,TGCGCCAGCGCGTACGGAAACTCCTACGAGCAGTACTTC
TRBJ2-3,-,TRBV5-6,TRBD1,CASSHGTDSTDTQYF,TGTGCCAGCAGCCACGGGACAGACTCCACAGATACGCAGTATTTT
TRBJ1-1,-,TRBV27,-,CASSFGRVLGTEAFF,TGTGCCAGCAGTTTTGGTCGGGTTTTGGGCACTGAAGCTTTCTTT
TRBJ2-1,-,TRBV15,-,CATRNMGNNEQFF,TGTGCCACCAGAAATATGGGTAACAATGAGCAGTTCTTC
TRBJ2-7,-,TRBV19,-,CASSTGTPPHEQYF,TGTGCCAGTAGTACAGGGACACCTCCGCACGAGCAGTACTTC
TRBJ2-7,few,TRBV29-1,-,CSVLTYEQYF,TGCAGCGTTCTGACCTACGAGCAGTACTTC
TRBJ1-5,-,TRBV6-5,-,CASSYRQDGSQPQHF,TGTGCCAGCAGTTACCGACAGGATGGGAGTCAGCCCCAGCATTTT
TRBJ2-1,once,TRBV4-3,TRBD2,CASSQTSGSYNEQFF,TGCGCCAGCAGCCAAACTAGCGGCTCCTACAATGAGCAGTTCTTC
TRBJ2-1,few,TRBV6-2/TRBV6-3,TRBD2,CASTVTSGSYNEQFF,TGTGCCAGCACCGTTACTAGCGGGAGTTACAATGAGCAGTTCTTC
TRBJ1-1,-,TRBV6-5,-,CASSFGQKEAFF,TGTGCCAGCAGTTTTGGACAAAAAGAAGCTTTCTTT
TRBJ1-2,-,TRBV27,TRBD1,CASSDGQGGRYGYTF,TGTGCCAGCAGTGACGGACAGGGGGGAAGGTATGGCTACACCTTC
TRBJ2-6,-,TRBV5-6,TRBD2,CASSLGGRGANVLTF,TGTGCCAGCAGCTTGGGCGGGAGGGGGGCCAACGTCCTGACTTTC
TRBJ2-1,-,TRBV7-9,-,CASSPPLFAEQFF,TGTGCCAGCAGCCCCCCCCTTTTCGCTGAGCAGTTCTTC
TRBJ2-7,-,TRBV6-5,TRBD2,CASSYEPRGGSYEQYF,TGTGCCAGCAGTTACGAACCCCGGGGGGGTTCCTACGAGCAGTACTTC
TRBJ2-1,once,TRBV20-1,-,CSAQRGQLDYNEQFF,TGCAGTGCTCAAAGAGGACAGCTAGATTACAATGAGCAGTTCTTC
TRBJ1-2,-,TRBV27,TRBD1,CASSFLQGGNYGYTF,TGTGCCAGCAGTTTCCTACAGGGGGGGAACTATGGCTACACCTTC
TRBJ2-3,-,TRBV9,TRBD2,CASSVGLAGARDTQYF,TGTGCCAGCAGCGTAGGACTAGCGGGAGCGAGGGATACGCAGTATTTT
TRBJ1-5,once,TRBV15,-,CATRAEGNQPQHF,TGTGCCACCCGGGCGGAAGGCAATCAGCCCCAGCATTTT
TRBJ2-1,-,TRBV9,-,CASSVSDRPLEQFF,TGTGCCAGCAGCGTATCGGACCGGCCGCTGGAGCAGTTCTTC
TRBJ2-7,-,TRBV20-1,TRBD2,CSATGTSGFPQYF,TGCAGTGCTACCGGGACTAGCGGTTTCCCTCAGTACTTC
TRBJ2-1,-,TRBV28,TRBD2,CASSLLWASGKNEQFF,TGTGCCAGCAGTTTATTATGGGCTAGCGGGAAAAATGAGCAGTTCTTC
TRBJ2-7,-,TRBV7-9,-,CASSSTAFYYEQYF,TGTGCCAGCAGCAGTACAGCGTTTTACTACGAGCAGTACTTC
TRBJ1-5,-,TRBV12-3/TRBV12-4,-,CASSLWGRGNQPQHF,TGTGCCAGCAGTTTATGGGGCAGGGGCAATCAGCCCCAGCATTTT
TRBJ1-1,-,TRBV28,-,CASSYRRTEAFF,TGTGCCAGCAGTTACAGGAGGACTGAAGCTTTCTTT
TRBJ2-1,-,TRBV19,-,CASSPLGDLYNEQFF,TGTGCCAGTAGTCCCCTGGGGGATCTGTACAATGAGCAGTTCTTC